These T cell receptor beta chains were read from a single sample in a study of naive and memory T cell subsets. TCRdb passed the UMI-ligation and nested PCR reads through MiXCR, listing each CDR3 protein once. The data contain approximately 90,000 distinct CDR3 sequences, about 10% of them singletons. Sequences were obtained from naive CD4+ T cells from blood. Every receptor here comes from a human donor in good health. CDR3s include the opening cysteine and the closing phenylalanine or tryptophan. A D gene is named only where the DNA matches it firmly. Only part of the rows carry a size: once, few, many, or a class if the clone is expanded.

13	TRBJ2-7	many	NA	TRBV4-1	TGCGCCAGCAGCCAAGAGACTGGGAACGAGCAGTACTTC	CASSQETGNEQYF
14	TRBJ2-4	NA	TRBD2	TRBV7-2	TGTGCCAGCAGCTTGGGACTAGCGCAGGACATTCAGTACTTC	CASSLGLAQDIQYF
11	TRBJ2-4	NA	NA	TRBV29-1	TGCAGCGTTGAGTCTGGTAGGATTCAGTACTTC	CSVESGRIQYF
17	TRBJ2-3	few	TRBD2	TRBV7-2	TGTGCCAGCAGTTCATTAGCGGGGGGGCCAAGGACAGATACGCAGTATTTT	CASSSLAGGPRTDTQYF
17	TRBJ2-3	few	TRBD1	TRBV5-5	TGTGCCAGCAGCCAGACAGGGGCTCAACTCAGCACAGATACGCAGTATTTT	CASSQTGAQLSTDTQYF
16	TRBJ2-5	few	TRBD2	TRBV7-2	TGTGCCAGCAGCCTATCAGCGGGGGCTATTGAAGAGACCCAGTACTTC	CASSLSAGAIEETQYF
13	TRBJ1-3	NA	TRBD1	TRBV25-1	TGTGCCAGCCACAGGGGCCCGAGAGGCACCATATATTTT	CASHRGPRGTIYF
13	TRBJ2-5	many	NA	TRBV7-9	TGCGCCAGCAGCTTGGCTGGGGGAGAGACCCAGTACTTC	CASSLAGGETQYF
16	TRBJ2-1	NA	TRBD2	TRBV18	TGTGCCAGCTCAATTGGGACTAGCGGGAGGTCTCGTGAGCAGTTCTTC	CASSIGTSGRSREQFF
12	TRBJ2-7	many	NA	TRBV12-3/TRBV12-4	TGTGCCAGCAGTTTGAGAACTTACGAGCAGTACTTC	CASSLRTYEQYF
14	TRBJ2-7	NA	NA	TRBV27	TGTGCCAGCAGCAACGGGCGAAGCTCCTACGAGCAGTACTTC	CASSNGRSSYEQYF
13	TRBJ1-1	many	NA	TRBV29-1	TGCAGCGTTGAAGGATTGGGGGACACTGAAGCTTTCTTT	CSVEGLGDTEAFF
14	TRBJ2-1	many	TRBD1	TRBV29-1	TGCAGCCTCTTCCCCGGGACAGGGGGCGATGAGCAGTTCTTC	CSLFPGTGGDEQFF
17	TRBJ2-6	few	NA	TRBV13	TGTGCCAGCAGCTTTTCACGGAAAACTCATGGGGCCAACGTCCTGACTTTC	CASSFSRKTHGANVLTF
14	TRBJ1-5	NA	NA	TRBV2	TGTGCCAGCAGCGAATCAGGCAGTCACCAGCCCCAGCATTTT	CASSESGSHQPQHF
15	TRBJ1-5	NA	NA	TRBV12-3/TRBV12-4	TGTGCCAGCAGTTTAGGACAGACTAGGCATCAGCCCCAGCATTTT	CASSLGQTRHQPQHF
9	TRBJ1-1	NA	NA	TRBV21-1	TGTGCCAGCAGCAACGTACCTTTCTTT	CASSNVPFF
15	TRBJ1-1	NA	NA	TRBV5-5	TGTGCCAGCAGCTTTCAGGTTGTTGCGAACACTGAAGCTTTCTTT	CASSFQVVANTEAFF
16	TRBJ1-2	NA	NA	TRBV5-1	TGCGCCAGCAGCTTACCCGTTTTAGGGACAAACTATGGCTACACCTTC	CASSLPVLGTNYGYTF
14	TRBJ2-3	few	NA	TRBV7-3	TGTGCCAGCAGCCCGGGGGGCAGGACAGATACGCAGTATTTT	CASSPGGRTDTQYF
14	TRBJ2-7	few	NA	TRBV12-3/TRBV12-4	TGTGCCAGCAGTTCAGTCAACAGAGCCTACGAGCAGTACTTC	CASSSVNRAYEQYF
14	TRBJ2-5	few	NA	TRBV29-1	TGCAGCGTTGAACACCTGGACATACAAGAGACCCAGTACTTC	CSVEHLDIQETQYF
16	TRBJ2-5	NA	NA	TRBV7-2	TGTGCCAGCAGCTTAGGCGGGGTGGCGGAACAAGAGACCCAGTACTTC	CASSLGGVAEQETQYF
15	TRBJ1-2	few	NA	TRBV29-1	TGCAGCGTTGAATGGGGGGGACGACTTGTTTATGGCTACACCTTC	CSVEWGGRLVYGYTF
17	TRBJ2-3	many	TRBD2	TRBV19	TGTGCCAGTAAGAGGCTGGCAGGGACTAGCGGCACAGATACGCAGTATTTT	CASKRLAGTSGTDTQYF
12	TRBJ1-5	few	NA	TRBV14	TGTGCCAGCAGCCAGGGCAATCAGCCCCAGCATTTT	CASSQGNQPQHF
12	TRBJ2-7	NA	TRBD2	TRBV6-2/TRBV6-3	TGTGCCAGCAATAGCGGGATTGCCGAGCAGTACTTC	CASNSGIAEQYF
12	TRBJ1-3	few	NA	TRBV5-1	TGCGCCAGCAGCTTCTCTGGAAACACCATATATTTT	CASSFSGNTIYF
12	TRBJ1-1	few	TRBD1	TRBV7-2	TGTGCCAGCAGCTCAGGGACAGAATCTGCTTTCTTT	CASSSGTESAFF
15	TRBJ2-6	many	NA	TRBV19	TGTGCCAGTAGTACTCGTTGGGCTGGGGCCAACGTCCTGACTTTC	CASSTRWAGANVLTF
12	TRBJ1-4	few	TRBD1	TRBV20-1	TGCAGTGGGACAGGCGGGAATGAAAAACTGTTTTTT	CSGTGGNEKLFF
16	TRBJ2-3	few	TRBD1	TRBV6-2/TRBV6-3	TGTGCCAGCAGATTTCCCGGGACAGGGGAACGTTATACGCAGTATTTT	CASRFPGTGERYTQYF
15	TRBJ2-7	NA	TRBD1	TRBV13	TGTGCCAGCAGCCAAGGGACAGGGACCTACTACGAGCAGTACTTC	CASSQGTGTYYEQYF
16	TRBJ2-1	NA	TRBD2	TRBV5-1	TGCGCCAGCACTGGGCCGACTAGCGGATCCTACAATGAGCAGTTCTTC	CASTGPTSGSYNEQFF
13	TRBJ2-3	many	NA	TRBV7-2	TGTGCCAGCAGCTTAGATTCACCAGATACGCAGTATTTT	CASSLDSPDTQYF
10	TRBJ2-5	NA	NA	TRBV19	TGTGCCATAAACCAAGAGACCCAGTACTTC	CAINQETQYF
14	TRBJ1-2	NA	TRBD1	TRBV4-3	TGCGCCAGCAGCCAAGGGGACAGGGCGTCTGGCTACACCTTC	CASSQGDRASGYTF
14	TRBJ1-1	many	NA	TRBV7-2	TGTGCCAGCAGCTTATCGGGTCCTCGCACTGAAGCTTTCTTT	CASSLSGPRTEAFF
15	TRBJ1-1	NA	TRBD1	TRBV20-1	TGCAGTGCCCACACAGGGGGCGTTCCGAACACTGAAGCTTTCTTT	CSAHTGGVPNTEAFF
15	TRBJ2-5	NA	TRBD2	TRBV7-9	TGTGCCAGCGGTCGCTCTAGCGGGAGTACGGAGACCCAGTACTTC	CASGRSSGSTETQYF
16	TRBJ1-4	few	NA	TRBV5-4	TGTGCCAGCAGCAGGGGTGCAGGGGCGGGAAATGAAAAACTGTTTTTT	CASSRGAGAGNEKLFF
13	TRBJ2-7	few	NA	TRBV12-3/TRBV12-4	TGTGCCAGCAGTTTCCAGCACTCCTACGAGCAGTACTTC	CASSFQHSYEQYF
16	TRBJ2-3	few	NA	TRBV28	TGTGCCAGCACCTCAAGACGGAGGTCTAGCACAGATACGCAGTATTTT	CASTSRRRSSTDTQYF
15	TRBJ1-5	NA	NA	TRBV12-3/TRBV12-4	TGTGCCAGCAGGGGCAGTGGATTCAGCAATCAGCCCCAGCATTTT	CASRGSGFSNQPQHF
14	TRBJ2-2	NA	NA	TRBV7-2	TGTGCCAGCAGCTTAGTCTACGTTGCTGGGGAGCTGTTTTTT	CASSLVYVAGELFF
14	TRBJ2-3	many	TRBD2	TRBV20-1	TGCAGTGCGAGACTAGCGGGAACCACAGATACGCAGTATTTT	CSARLAGTTDTQYF
17	TRBJ1-1	NA	NA	TRBV29-1	TGCAGCGTCCCCGTGAGGGGGGGGGAACAGCTGAACACTGAAGCTTTCTTT	CSVPVRGGEQLNTEAFF
14	TRBJ1-2	NA	NA	TRBV7-9	TGTGCCAGCAGCTTAGCCCAGGTGGGCTATGGCTACACCTTC	CASSLAQVGYGYTF
17	TRBJ2-7	NA	TRBD2	TRBV7-2	TGTGCCAGCAGCCAATGGACTAGCATGGTCGGGTCCTACGAGCAGTACTTC	CASSQWTSMVGSYEQYF
17	TRBJ2-6	NA	TRBD1	TRBV20-1	TGCAGTGCTAGTCCAACAGGGGATCCTACTGGGGCCAACGTCCTGACTTTC	CSASPTGDPTGANVLTF